The source of this TCR beta chain is a study of blood T cell repertoires in COVID-19. Sequenced by immunoSEQ multiplex PCR; TCRdb stores in-frame clones only, minus some. The sample contains approximately 300,000 clones, 70% to 90% of which appear only once. CDR1 is LNHDA and CDR2 is SQIVND in the germline V gene (reference sequence). The CDR3 runs 15 residues. After removal of 7 bases from V and 2 bases from J, the junction contained 6 bases not matched to a gene. The rearrangement uses TRBV19 and TRBJ2-3, with 10 bases identical to TRBD1. The source is a woman aged 50 to 60 with active or convalescent COVID-19. The sample was peripheral blood. The chain's CDR3 is CASMRTGGPTDTQYF. The CDR3 DNA reads TGTGCCAGTATGAGGACAGGGGGTCCCACAGATACGCAGTATTTT.